One sample yielded the 8 T cell receptor beta chains listed below, sequenced in a study of radiation and T cells in renal cell carcinoma. Repertoires were generated with immunoSEQ multiplex PCR, while TCRdb's copy carries only in-frame clones and drops some. The sample yields about 150,000 clones, less than 90% seen once. The time point denotes: baseline pretreatment blood. As to treatment: 15 Gy SBRT to primary tumor, nephrectomy 4 weeks later. Here the sequenced sample was blood, taken from a patient whose treatment included radiotherapy and nephrectomy. Receptor source: a woman in her 70s with renal cell carcinoma.

The rearrangement joins TRBV19 to TRBJ1-2; weak D call: TRBD1 (5 bases). The CDR3 totals 13 residues. Per germline, CDR1 LNHDA and CDR2 SQIVND (reference sequence). The ends were cut back, 7 bases at V and 4 bases at J, with 13 bases in the middle. This CDR3 is CASTPEGPYGYTF. CDR3 in DNA: TGTGCCAGTACCCCTGAGGGGCCCTATGGCTACACCTTC.

The gene calls are TRBV9 and TRBJ2-7; D perhaps matches TRBD2 (5 bases). Per germline, CDR1 SGDLS and CDR2 YYNGEE. This CDR3 has 13 amino acids. V was clipped by 3 bases and J by 0 bases, with 7 bases between them. The CDR3 nucleotides are TGTGCCAGCAGCGCGGGATCCTCCTACGAGCAGTACTTC. Encoded protein: CASSAGSSYEQYF.

The chain uses TRBV29-1 and TRBJ2-7, with 11 nucleotides matching TRBD1. The CDR3 extends over 15 amino acids. V lost 7 bases, J lost 5 bases, and 13 bases stayed unmatched. Germline CDR1 and CDR2: SQVTM and ANQGSEA. The CDR3 region has the DNA TGCAGCGCCACGGGGCGGACAGGGGGCCCCAACGAGCAGTACTTC. It translates to CSATGRTGGPNEQYF.

This sequence joins TRBV2 and TRBJ2-5; 7 nucleotides align to TRBD1. V lost 5 bases, J lost 4 bases, and 1 base stayed unmatched. Germline assignment: CDR1 SNHLY and CDR2 FYNNEI. CDR3 length: 12 amino acids. The CDR3 region is CASSSGGETQYF. The CDR3 DNA reads TGTGCCAGCAGTTCAGGGGGAGAGACCCAGTACTTC.

This clone was recorded only once. The chain employs TRBV6-6 and TRBJ1-1, with D tentatively TRBD1 (5 bases). V was pared by 2 bases and J by 4 bases, with 11 bases between. The V gene's germline CDR1 is MNHNY and CDR2 SVGAGI (reference sequence). The CDR3 extends over 14 amino acids. The CDR3 protein is CASSYGGVGTEAFF. DNA of the CDR3: TGTGCCAGCAGTTACGGGGGGGTGGGCACTGAAGCTTTCTTT.

The table lists this clone with a count of one. This rearrangement joins TRBV5-4 to TRBJ2-2; D is perhaps TRBD1 (6 bases). V gave up 6 bases and J gave up 5 bases, with 14 bases separating them. The CDR3 covers 14 residues. Germline lookup yields CDR1 SGHNT and CDR2 YYREEE (reference sequence). The CDR3 DNA sequence: TGTGCCAGCACCAGAGGACAGATGACCGGGGAGCTGTTTTTT. This gives the protein CASTRGQMTGELFF.

The chain has TRBV30 and TRBJ2-2, with D possibly TRBD1 on 6 matching bases. Germline V gives CDR1 GTSNPN, CDR2 SVGIG (reference sequence). This CDR3 spans 14 amino acids. V was clipped by 1 base and J by 4 bases, with 10 bases between them. CDR3 bases: TGTGCCTGGAGTGCACAGGGAAGCACCGGGGAGCTGTTTTTT. It yields the protein CAWSAQGSTGELFF.

This sequence joins TRBV28 and TRBJ1-1; D perhaps matches TRBD1 (6 bases). Germline CDR1 reads MDHEN; CDR2 reads SYDVKM. V was trimmed by 11 bases and J by 5 bases, leaving 18 bases between them. There are 13 residues in the CDR3. CDR3 residues: CAGSTGRGTEAFF. CDR3 DNA sequence: TGTGCCGGATCGACAGGCAGAGGGACTGAAGCTTTCTTT.